This T cell receptor (beta chain) appears in the sequencing data of a study of shared clonotypes between healthy human individuals. Study details: Donors had three CD4 naive, three CD4 memory, two CD8 naive and one CD8 memory plate apiece.

Selected positively for CCR7 and CD45RO-negative, naive CD8 cells excluded terminally differentiated effector memory CD45RA+ cells. The CDR3 runs to 17 residues. J gave up 7 bases and V 4 bases, and 12 bases lay outside the gene matches. CDR1 and CDR2 from the germline V gene are SGHKS and YYEKEE (reference sequence). Repertoires were generated with immunoSEQ multiplex PCR, while TCRdb's copy carries only in-frame clones and drops some. The table lists about 1,900,000 clones, roughly 94% of them singletons. The V gene is TRBV5-5, the J gene TRBJ2-2, with TRBD1 matching over 11 bases. The sequenced sample was naive CD8+ T cells sorted from blood. The clonotype was recovered from a man aged 18 to 30 in good health. CDR3 protein: CASSQPGQGDKGGELFF. CDR3 bases: TGTGCCAGCAGCCAACCGGGACAGGGGGATAAGGGCGGGGAGCTGTTTTTT.